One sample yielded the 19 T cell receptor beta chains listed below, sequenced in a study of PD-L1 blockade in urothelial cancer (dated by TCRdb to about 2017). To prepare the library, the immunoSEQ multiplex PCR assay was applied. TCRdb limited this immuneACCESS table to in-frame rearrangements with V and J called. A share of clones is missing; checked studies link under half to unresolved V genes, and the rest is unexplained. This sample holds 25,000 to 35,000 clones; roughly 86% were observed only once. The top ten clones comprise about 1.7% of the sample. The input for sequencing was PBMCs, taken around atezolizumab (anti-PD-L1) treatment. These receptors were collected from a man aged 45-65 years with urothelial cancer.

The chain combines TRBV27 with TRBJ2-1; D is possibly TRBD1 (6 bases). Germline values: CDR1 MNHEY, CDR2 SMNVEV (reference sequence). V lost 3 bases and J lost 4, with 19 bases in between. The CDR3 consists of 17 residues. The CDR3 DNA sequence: TGTGCCAGCAGTTTTTCACGTACAGGGTTGGGGTACAATGAGCAGTTCTTC. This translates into CASSFSRTGLGYNEQFF.

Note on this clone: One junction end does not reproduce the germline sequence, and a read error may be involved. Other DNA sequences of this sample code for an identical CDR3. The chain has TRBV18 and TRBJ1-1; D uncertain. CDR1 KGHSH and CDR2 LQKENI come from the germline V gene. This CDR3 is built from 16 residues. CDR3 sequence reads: CASSPAGVGSWTEAFF. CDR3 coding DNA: TGTGCCAGCTCACCGGCCGGAGTGGGGAGCTGGACTGAAGCCTTCTTT.

CDR3: CATSRGYSALHF. In nucleotides, the CDR3 is TGTGCCACCAGCAGAGGTTATTCCGCCCTCCACTTT. The V gene is TRBV15, the J gene TRBJ1-6, with D unclear. V gave up 1 base and J gave up 14 bases, with 9 bases separating them. Germline V gene sequence: CDR1 LNHNV, CDR2 YYDKDF (reference sequence). CDR3 size: 12 residues.

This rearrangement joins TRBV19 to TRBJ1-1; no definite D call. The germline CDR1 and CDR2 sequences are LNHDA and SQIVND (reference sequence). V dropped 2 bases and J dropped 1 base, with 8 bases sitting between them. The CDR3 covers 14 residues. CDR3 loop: CASSIKSGNTEAFF. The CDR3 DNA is TGTGCCAGTAGTATAAAGTCCGGGAACACTGAAGCTTTCTTT.

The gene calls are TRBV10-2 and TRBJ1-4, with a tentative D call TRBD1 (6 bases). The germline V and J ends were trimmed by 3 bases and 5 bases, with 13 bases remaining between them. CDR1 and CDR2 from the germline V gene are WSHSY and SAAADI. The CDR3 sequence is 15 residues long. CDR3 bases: TGCGCCAGCAGTGATACGGGACAATCGAATGAAAAACTGTTTTTT. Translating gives CASSDTGQSNEKLFF.

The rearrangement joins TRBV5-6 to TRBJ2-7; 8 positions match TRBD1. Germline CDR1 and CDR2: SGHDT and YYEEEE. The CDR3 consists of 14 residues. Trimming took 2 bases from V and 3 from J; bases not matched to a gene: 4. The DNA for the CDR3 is TGTGCCAGCAGCTTACCAGGGGGCGGCTACGAGCAGTACTTC. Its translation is CASSLPGGGYEQYF.

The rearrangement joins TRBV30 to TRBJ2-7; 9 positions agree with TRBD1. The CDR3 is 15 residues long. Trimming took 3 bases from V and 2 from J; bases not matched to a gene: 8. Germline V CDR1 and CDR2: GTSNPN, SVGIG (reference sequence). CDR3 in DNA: TGTGCCTGGAGACTTACCGGGACAGGGACCTACGAGCAGTACTTC. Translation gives CAWRLTGTGTYEQYF.

CDR3 coding DNA: TGTGCCAGCAGCGTAGTCCCTGGGGGACTAGCGGGGGTATACAATGAGCAGTTCTTC. Its translation: CASSVVPGGLAGVYNEQFF. This rearrangement joins TRBV9 to TRBJ2-1; TRBD2 aligns across 14 bases. CDR1 is SGDLS, CDR2 YYNGEE, per germline. The CDR3 runs 19 residues. V lost 0 bases and J lost 4; bases outside the gene matches: 9.

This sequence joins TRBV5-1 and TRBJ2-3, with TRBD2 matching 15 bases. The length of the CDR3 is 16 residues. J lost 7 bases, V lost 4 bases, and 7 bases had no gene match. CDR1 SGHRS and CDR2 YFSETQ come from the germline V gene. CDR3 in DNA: TGCGCCAGCAGCGGCAGGACTAGCGGGGGGGTTAATACGCAGTATTTT. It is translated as CASSGRTSGGVNTQYF.

CDR3 in amino acids: CASSQELRGREVGELFF. DNA of the CDR3: TGCGCCAGCAGCCAAGAGCTGCGCGGGAGGGAGGTCGGGGAGCTGTTTTTT. The V gene is TRBV4-1, the J gene TRBJ2-2; 9 positions match TRBD2. Germline V CDR1 and CDR2: MGHRA, YSYEKL. V gave up 0 bases and J gave up 7 bases; unmatched junction bases: 9. This CDR3 is built from 17 residues.

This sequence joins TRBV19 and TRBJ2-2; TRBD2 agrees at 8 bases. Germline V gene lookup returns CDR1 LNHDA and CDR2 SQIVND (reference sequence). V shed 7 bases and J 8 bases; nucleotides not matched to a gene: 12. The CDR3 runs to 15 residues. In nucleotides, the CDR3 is TGTGCCAGTAACCCGAGCGGGAGTAGGTTGGGGGAGCTGTTTTTT. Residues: CASNPSGSRLGELFF.

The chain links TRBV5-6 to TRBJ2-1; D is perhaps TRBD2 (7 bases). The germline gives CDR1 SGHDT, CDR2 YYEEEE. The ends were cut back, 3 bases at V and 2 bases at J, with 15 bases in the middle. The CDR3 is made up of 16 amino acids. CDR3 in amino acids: CASSWGGPSTYNEQFF. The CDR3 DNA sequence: TGTGCCAGCAGCTGGGGGGGCCCAAGCACCTACAATGAGCAGTTCTTC.

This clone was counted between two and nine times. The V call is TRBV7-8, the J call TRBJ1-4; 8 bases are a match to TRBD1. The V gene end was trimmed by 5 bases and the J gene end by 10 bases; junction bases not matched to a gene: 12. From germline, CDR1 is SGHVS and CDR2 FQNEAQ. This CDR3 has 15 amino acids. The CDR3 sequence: CASSPRTGGSGKLFF. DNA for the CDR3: TGTGCCAGCAGCCCGCGTACAGGGGGAAGTGGAAAACTGTTTTTT.

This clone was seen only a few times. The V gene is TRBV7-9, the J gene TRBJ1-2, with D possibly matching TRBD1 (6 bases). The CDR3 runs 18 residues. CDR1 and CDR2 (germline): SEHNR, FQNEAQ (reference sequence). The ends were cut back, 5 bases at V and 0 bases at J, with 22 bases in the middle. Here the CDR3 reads CASSLPAEPGHPNYGYTF. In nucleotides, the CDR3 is TGTGCCAGCAGCCTTCCAGCGGAACCGGGACACCCTAACTATGGCTACACCTTC. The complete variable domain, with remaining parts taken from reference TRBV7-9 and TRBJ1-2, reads DTGVSQNPRHKITKRGQNVTFRCDPISEHNRLYWYRQTLGQGPEFLTYFQNEAQLEKSRLLSDRFSAERPKGSFSTLEIQRTEQGDSAMYLCASSLPAEPGHPNYGYTFGSGTRLTVV.

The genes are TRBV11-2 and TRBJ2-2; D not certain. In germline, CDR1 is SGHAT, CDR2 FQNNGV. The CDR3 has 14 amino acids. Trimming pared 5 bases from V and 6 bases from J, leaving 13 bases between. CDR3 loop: CASSTALVSGELFF. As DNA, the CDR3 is TGTGCCAGCAGCACGGCGCTAGTCTCCGGGGAGCTGTTTTTT.

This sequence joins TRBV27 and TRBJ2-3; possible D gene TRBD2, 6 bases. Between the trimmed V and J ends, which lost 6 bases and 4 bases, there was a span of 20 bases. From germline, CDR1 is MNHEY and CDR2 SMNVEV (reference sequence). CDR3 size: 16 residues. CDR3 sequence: CASRRQEGGLADTQYF. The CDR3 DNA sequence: TGTGCCAGCAGGCGCCAAGAGGGAGGCCTGGCAGATACGCAGTATTTT.

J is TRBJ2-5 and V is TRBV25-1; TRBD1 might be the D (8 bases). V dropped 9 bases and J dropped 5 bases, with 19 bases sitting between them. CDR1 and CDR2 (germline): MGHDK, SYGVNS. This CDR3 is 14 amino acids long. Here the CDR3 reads CASNTGGEWETQYF. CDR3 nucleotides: TGTGCCAGTAATACAGGGGGGGAGTGGGAGACCCAGTACTTC.

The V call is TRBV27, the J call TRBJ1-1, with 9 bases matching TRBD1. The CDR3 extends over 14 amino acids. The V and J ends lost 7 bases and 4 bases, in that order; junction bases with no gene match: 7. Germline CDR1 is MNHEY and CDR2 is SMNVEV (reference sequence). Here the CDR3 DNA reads TGTGCCAGCACCCATACAGGGGGCGGCACTGAAGCTTTCTTT. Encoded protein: CASTHTGGGTEAFF.

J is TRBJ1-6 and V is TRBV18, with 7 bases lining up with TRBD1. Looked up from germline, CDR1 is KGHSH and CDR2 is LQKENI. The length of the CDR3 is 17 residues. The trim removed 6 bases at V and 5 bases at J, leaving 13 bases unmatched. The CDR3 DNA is TGTGCCAGCTCTCTAAGTGGCACAGGGGCGAATAATTCACCCCTCCACTTT. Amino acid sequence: CASSLSGTGANNSPLHF.